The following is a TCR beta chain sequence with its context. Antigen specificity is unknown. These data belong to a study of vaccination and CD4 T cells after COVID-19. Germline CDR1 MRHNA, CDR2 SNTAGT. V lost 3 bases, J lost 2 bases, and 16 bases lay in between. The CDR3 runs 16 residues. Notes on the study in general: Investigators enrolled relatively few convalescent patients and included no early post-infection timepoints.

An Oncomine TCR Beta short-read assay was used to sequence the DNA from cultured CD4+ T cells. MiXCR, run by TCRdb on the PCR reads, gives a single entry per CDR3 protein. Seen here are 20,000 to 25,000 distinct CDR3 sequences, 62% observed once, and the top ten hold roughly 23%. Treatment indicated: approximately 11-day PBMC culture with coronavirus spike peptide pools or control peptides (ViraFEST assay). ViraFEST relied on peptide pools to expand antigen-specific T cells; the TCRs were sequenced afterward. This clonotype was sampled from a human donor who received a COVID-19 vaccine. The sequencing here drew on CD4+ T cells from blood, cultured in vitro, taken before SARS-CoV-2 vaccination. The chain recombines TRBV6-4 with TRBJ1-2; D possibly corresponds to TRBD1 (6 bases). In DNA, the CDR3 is TGTGCCAGCAGTGAATTGTGGGGGCCACTAAACTATGGCTACACCTTC. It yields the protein CASSELWGPLNYGYTF.